The TCR beta chain under discussion was sequenced for a study of blood T cells in healthy people across ages. Study observations and caveats: Investigators viewed diversity estimates from one million T cells as underestimates, the study reported.

This clonotype was seen a handful of times. Its target is not known. This CDR3 is built from 16 residues. Trimming cost V 3 bases and J 5 bases; bases outside gene matches: 8. Per the germline V gene, CDR1 is MNHNS and CDR2 is SASEGT. Next came a second PCR, run for about 6 to 11 cycles, which used a sample-barcoded 5' primer along with a J-beta primer mix. TCRdb used MiXCR to reprocess the 5' RACE reads, holding one entry per CDR3 protein. The table includes 650,000 to 950,000 distinct CDR3 sequences, 40% to 50% detected once. The sequence came from a man aged 55 to 70 in good health. Sequences were obtained from blood. The chain has TRBV6-1 and TRBJ2-3, with 10 bases lining up with TRBD2. CDR3 DNA: TGTGCCAGCAGTGAGGTGGGAGCGGGGGGGTTAGATACGCAGTATTTT. It yields the protein CASSEVGAGGLDTQYF.